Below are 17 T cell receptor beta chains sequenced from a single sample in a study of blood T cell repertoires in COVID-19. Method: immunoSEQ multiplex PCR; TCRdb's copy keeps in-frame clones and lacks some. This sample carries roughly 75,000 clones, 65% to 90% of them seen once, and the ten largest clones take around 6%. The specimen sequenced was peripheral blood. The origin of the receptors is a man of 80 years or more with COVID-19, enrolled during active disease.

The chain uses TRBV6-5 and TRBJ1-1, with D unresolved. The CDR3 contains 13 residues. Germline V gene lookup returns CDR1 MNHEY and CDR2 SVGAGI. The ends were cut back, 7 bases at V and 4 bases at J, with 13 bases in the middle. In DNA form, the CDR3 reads TGTGCCAGCATGGCACAGCGGGGCACTGAAGCTTTCTTT. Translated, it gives CASMAQRGTEAFF.

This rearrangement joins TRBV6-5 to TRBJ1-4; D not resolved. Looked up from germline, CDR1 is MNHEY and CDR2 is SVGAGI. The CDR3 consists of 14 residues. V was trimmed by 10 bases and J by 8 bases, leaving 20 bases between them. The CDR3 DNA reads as TGTGCCACCCCGGCCGAGGGAAGTCGGGAAAAACTGTTTTTT. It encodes CATPAEGSREKLFF.

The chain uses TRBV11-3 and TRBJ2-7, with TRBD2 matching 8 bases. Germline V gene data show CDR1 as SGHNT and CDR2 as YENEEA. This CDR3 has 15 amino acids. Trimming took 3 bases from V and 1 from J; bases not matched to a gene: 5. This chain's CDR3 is CASSLSGGVSYEQYF. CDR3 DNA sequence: TGTGCCAGCAGCTTGAGCGGGGGTGTATCCTACGAGCAGTACTTC. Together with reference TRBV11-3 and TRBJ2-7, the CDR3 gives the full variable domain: EAGVVQSPRYKIIEKKQPVAFWCNPISGHNTLYWYLQNLGQGPELLIRYENEEAVDDSQLPKDRFSAERLKGVDSTLKIQPAELGDSAVYLCASSLSGGVSYEQYFGPGTRLTVT.

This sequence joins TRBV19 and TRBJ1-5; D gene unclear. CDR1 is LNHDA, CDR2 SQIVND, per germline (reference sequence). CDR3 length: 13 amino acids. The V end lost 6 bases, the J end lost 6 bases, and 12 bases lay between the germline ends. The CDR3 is CASRLGNAQPQHF. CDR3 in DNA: TGTGCCAGTAGGCTGGGCAATGCTCAGCCCCAGCATTTT.

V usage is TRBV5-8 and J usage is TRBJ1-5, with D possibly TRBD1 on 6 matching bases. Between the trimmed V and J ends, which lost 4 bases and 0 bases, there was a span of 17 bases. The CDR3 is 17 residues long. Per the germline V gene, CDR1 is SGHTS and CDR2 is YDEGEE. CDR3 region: CASSRPQGRFSNQPQHF. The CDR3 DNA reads TGTGCCAGCAGCAGACCACAGGGTCGGTTTAGCAATCAGCCCCAGCATTTT.

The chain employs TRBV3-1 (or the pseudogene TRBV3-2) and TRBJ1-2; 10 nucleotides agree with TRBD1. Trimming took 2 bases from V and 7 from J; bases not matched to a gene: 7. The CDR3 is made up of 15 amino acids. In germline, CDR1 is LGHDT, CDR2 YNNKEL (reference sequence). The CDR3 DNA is TGTGCCAGCAGCCAACCGGGACAGGGGACTTTTGGCTACACCTTC. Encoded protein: CASSQPGQGTFGYTF.

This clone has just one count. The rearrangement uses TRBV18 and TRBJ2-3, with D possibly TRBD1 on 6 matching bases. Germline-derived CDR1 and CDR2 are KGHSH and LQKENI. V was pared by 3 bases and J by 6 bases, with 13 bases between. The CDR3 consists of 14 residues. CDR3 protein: CASSPQTGLDTQYF. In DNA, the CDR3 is TGTGCCAGCTCACCCCAAACAGGGCTGGATACGCAGTATTTT.

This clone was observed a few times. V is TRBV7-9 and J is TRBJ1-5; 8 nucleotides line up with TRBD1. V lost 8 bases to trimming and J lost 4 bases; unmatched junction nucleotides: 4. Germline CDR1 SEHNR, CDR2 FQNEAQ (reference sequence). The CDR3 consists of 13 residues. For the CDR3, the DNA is TGTGCCAGCTCAACAGGGGGTAATCAGCCCCAGCATTTT. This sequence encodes CASSTGGNQPQHF.

CDR3 protein: CASGGGNTQYF. The CDR3 bases are TGTGCCAGCGGGGGGGGAAATACGCAGTATTTT. The chain employs TRBV3-1 (or the pseudogene TRBV3-2) and TRBJ2-3; the match to TRBD2 covers 7 bases. The CDR3 runs to 11 residues. CDR1 LGHDT and CDR2 YNNKEL come from the germline V gene (reference sequence). V shed 8 bases and J 7 bases; nucleotides not matched to a gene: 3.

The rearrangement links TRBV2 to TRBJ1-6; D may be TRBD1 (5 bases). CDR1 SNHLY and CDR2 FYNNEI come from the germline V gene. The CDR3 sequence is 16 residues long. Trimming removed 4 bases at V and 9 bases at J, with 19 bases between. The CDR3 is CASSGEVAGIGSPLHF. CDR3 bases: TGTGCCAGCAGTGGAGAGGTGGCAGGGATAGGTTCACCCCTCCACTTT.

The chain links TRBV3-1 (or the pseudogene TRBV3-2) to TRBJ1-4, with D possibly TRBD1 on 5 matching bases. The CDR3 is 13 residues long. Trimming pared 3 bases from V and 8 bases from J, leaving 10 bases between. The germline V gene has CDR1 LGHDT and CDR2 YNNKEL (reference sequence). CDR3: CASSQGRGEKLFF. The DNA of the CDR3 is TGTGCCAGCAGCCAGGGGCGGGGGGAAAAACTGTTTTTT.

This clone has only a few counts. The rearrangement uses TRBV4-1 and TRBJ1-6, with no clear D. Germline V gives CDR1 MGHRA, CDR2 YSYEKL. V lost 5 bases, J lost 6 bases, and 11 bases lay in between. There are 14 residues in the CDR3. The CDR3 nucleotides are TGCGCCAGCAGCAACCGGGATCTTAATTCACCCCTCCACTTT. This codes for CASSNRDLNSPLHF.

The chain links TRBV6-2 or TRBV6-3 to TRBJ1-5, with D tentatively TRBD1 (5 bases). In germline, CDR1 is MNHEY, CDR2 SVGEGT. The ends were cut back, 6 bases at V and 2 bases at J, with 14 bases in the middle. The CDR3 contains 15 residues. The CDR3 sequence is CASSGDSLGNQPQHF. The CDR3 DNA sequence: TGTGCCAGCAGCGGAGACAGTTTGGGCAATCAGCCCCAGCATTTT.

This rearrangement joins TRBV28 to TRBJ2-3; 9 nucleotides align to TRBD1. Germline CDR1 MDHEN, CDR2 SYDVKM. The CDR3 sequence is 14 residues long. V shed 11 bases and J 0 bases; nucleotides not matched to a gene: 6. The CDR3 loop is CAWGGQGSTDTQYF. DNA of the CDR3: TGTGCCTGGGGAGGACAGGGGAGCACAGATACGCAGTATTTT. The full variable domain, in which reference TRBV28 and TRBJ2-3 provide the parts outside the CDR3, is DVKVTQSSRYLVKRTGEKVFLECVQDMDHENMFWYRQDPGLGLRLIYFSYDVKMKEKGDIPEGYSVSREKKERFSLILESASTNQTSMYLCAWGGQGSTDTQYFGPGTRLTVL.

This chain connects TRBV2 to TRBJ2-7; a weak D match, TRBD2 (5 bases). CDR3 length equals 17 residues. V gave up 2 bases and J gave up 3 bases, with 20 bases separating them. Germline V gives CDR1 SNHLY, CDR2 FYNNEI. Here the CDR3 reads CASSEFDSPGTFYEQYF. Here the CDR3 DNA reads TGTGCCAGCAGTGAATTCGACTCTCCGGGAACGTTCTACGAGCAGTACTTC.

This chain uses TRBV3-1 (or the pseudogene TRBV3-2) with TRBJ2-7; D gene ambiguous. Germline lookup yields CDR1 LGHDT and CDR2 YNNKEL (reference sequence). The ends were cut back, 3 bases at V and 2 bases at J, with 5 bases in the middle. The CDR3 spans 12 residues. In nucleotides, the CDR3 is TGTGCCAGCAGCCACACGGCCTACGAGCAGTACTTC. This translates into CASSHTAYEQYF.

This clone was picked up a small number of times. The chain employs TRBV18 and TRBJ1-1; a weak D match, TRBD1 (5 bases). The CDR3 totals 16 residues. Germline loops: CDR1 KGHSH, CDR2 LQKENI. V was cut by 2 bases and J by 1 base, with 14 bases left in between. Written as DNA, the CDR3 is TGTGCCAGCTCACCATCGGGGGGAGATTCGAACACTGAAGCTTTCTTT. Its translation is CASSPSGGDSNTEAFF.